The entry below describes one T cell receptor beta chain. Its antigen is undetermined. The data derive from a study of human T cells and chemical hapten exposure. Study overall: Diphenylcyclopropenone, dosed weekly to the scalp, was given to patients throughout the roughly 24-week study. DPC (0.01%) was patch tested on the upper back and read at 6 days. Study-wide points: Expanded TCR sets contained significantly more large CDR3 similarity clusters than controls.

TCRdb itself ran the RACE reads through MiXCR, one entry per CDR3 protein. The table has under 200,000 distinct CDR3 sequences, more than 25% seen once; the top ten hold less than 3.5%. Time point: pre-sensitization, week 0. Documented treatment: therapeutic diphenylcyclopropenone sensitization with weekly scalp DPC. This TCR came from a woman aged 25 to 39 with alopecia areata. Some clones in this sample may be carry-over from other donors' samples. The material was whole blood, obtained in connection with sensitization to the hapten diphenylcyclopropenone (DPC).

The CDR3 nucleotides read TGCGCCAGCAGCCAAGATCGTGGGGGGCGCGAGACCCAGTACTTC. Its translation is CASSQDRGGRETQYF. This rearrangement joins TRBV4-3 to TRBJ2-5; D is possibly TRBD1 or TRBD2 (6 bases each). The CDR3 extends over 15 amino acids. With 0 bases removed from V and 5 bases from J, the gap between germline ends came to 13 bases. Germline V lookup: CDR1 LGHNA, CDR2 YSLEER.